The next 14 T cell receptor beta chains were all read from a single sample in a study of T-cell reconstitution after alpha-beta-depleted transplantation in children. TCRbeta library preparation incorporated unique molecular identifiers. One entry per CDR3 protein results from TCRdb running MiXCR on the PCR reads. The data contain 4,200 or so distinct CDR3 sequences, about a quarter of them singletons. Sample: PBMCs, mostly from graft donor cells, taken 60 days after TCRalphabeta/CD19-depleted stem cell transplant. These TCRs come from a boy under three years old who had a stem cell transplant for acute myeloid leukemia, so the T cells may come from the graft donor.

To note about this clonotype: One end of the junction varies from germline; a read error may be responsible. The J gene is TRBJ1-1, the V gene TRBV15; D not certain. The CDR3 consists of 9 residues. From germline, CDR1 is LNHNV and CDR2 YYDKDF (reference sequence). The CDR3 region is CVVLGEAFF. The CDR3, as DNA: TGCGTAGTCTTGGGGGAAGCTTTCTTT.

This clonotype was detected only a few times. J is TRBJ2-7 and V is TRBV23-1; D unresolved. TRBV23-1 has ORF status, its function being uncertain. Trimming took off 4 bases at V and 0 bases at J, with 19 bases between the two ends. The CDR3 totals 17 residues. In DNA form, the CDR3 reads TGCGCCAGCAGTCCTATCCCGACCGAAAGGAGCTCCTACGAGCAGTACGTC. It is translated as CASSPIPTERSSYEQYV.

This clonotype is judged medium-sized (0.01 to 0.1%). This chain links TRBV10-3 with TRBJ2-1; 8 nucleotides align to TRBD1. The junction had 7 bases not matched to a gene; V was cut back by 4 bases and J by 8 bases. The germline V gene has CDR1 ENHRY and CDR2 SYGVKD. This CDR3 has 14 residues. CDR3 DNA sequence: TGTGCCATCAGTGGTGACAGGGGTAGGGATGAGCAGTTCTTC. Translated, it gives CAISGDRGRDEQFF.

This clonotype has a count of ten or more. The CDR3 protein is CASSPTSGGPGDTQYF. DNA of the CDR3: TGTGCCAGCAGCCCGACTAGCGGGGGGCCCGGAGATACGCAGTATTTT. This chain joins TRBV7-9 and TRBJ2-3, with TRBD2 matching over 13 bases. The ends lost 5 bases at V and 5 bases at J; junction bases unmatched: 7. Germline V gives CDR1 SEHNR, CDR2 FQNEAQ (reference sequence). There are 16 residues in the CDR3.

The table lists this clonotype with many counts. The chain has TRBV5-1 and TRBJ2-1, with 7 bases lining up with TRBD1. This CDR3 region has 15 residues. J lost 2 bases, V lost 0 bases, and 2 bases had no gene match. Germline CDR1 reads SGHRS; CDR2 reads YFSETQ. The CDR3 region has the DNA TGCGCCAGCAGCTTGGACAGGGGCGCCTACAATGAGCAGTTCTTC. This codes for CASSLDRGAYNEQFF.

In its sample, this clonotype was seen many times. The gene calls are TRBV28 and TRBJ1-4, with 8 bases matching TRBD1. The CDR3 length is 15 residues. V lost 2 bases, J lost 6 bases, and 5 bases stayed unmatched. Germline V gene sequence: CDR1 MDHEN, CDR2 SYDVKM. This CDR3 reads CASSLPGQGYEKLFF. CDR3 nucleotides: TGTGCCAGCAGTTTACCCGGACAGGGATATGAAAAACTGTTTTTT.

The chain joins TRBV27 to TRBJ1-2; D gene uncertain. The CDR3 is made up of 12 amino acids. Looked up from germline, CDR1 is MNHEY and CDR2 is SMNVEV (reference sequence). V was clipped by 6 bases and J by 7 bases, with 12 bases between them. The CDR3, as DNA: TGTGCCAGCAGGGGCTCAGCACGTGGCTACACCTTC. It codes for CASRGSARGYTF.

This clonotype is medium-sized (0.01 to 0.1%). The V and J genes are TRBV18 and TRBJ2-3; 7 bases are shared with TRBD1. V gave up 3 bases and J gave up 2 bases; unmatched junction bases: 11. From germline, CDR1 is KGHSH and CDR2 LQKENI. This CDR3 is 17 amino acids long. The CDR3 sequence: CASSPQMTGTSTDTQYF. The DNA of the CDR3 is TGTGCCAGCTCACCGCAAATGACAGGGACCTCCACAGATACGCAGTATTTT.

This clonotype has a count of ten or more. This chain joins TRBV4-1 and TRBJ1-1, with D tentatively TRBD1 (6 bases). The germline gives CDR1 MGHRA, CDR2 YSYEKL. This CDR3 spans 16 amino acids. Trimming removed 2 bases at V and 0 bases at J, with 13 bases between. In DNA, the CDR3 is TGCGCCAGCAGCCAAATGGGAAAGGGGGTGAACACTGAAGCTTTCTTT. Its translation: CASSQMGKGVNTEAFF.

This clonotype occurred many times. The J gene is TRBJ2-1, the V gene TRBV28, with 9 bases aligning to TRBD2. CDR3 length: 16 residues. V lost 10 bases to trimming and J lost 4 bases; unmatched junction nucleotides: 14. CDR1 and CDR2 (germline): MDHEN, SYDVKM. The CDR3 DNA follows: TGTGCCATGGGCCCGGCTTTAGCGGGGGAGTACAATGAGCAGTTCTTC. As protein: CAMGPALAGEYNEQFF.

This clonotype has ten or more counts. The chain joins TRBV2 to TRBJ2-5; tentatively, D is TRBD2 (5 bases). The V gene lost 6 bases and the J gene lost 5 bases, with 13 bases spanning the gap. This CDR3 has 13 residues. Per the germline V gene, CDR1 is SNHLY and CDR2 is FYNNEI. The CDR3 bases are TGTGCCAGCAGAATACTAGTAGTGGAGACCCAGTACTTC. Translating gives CASRILVVETQYF.

This clonotype was seen at least ten times. V gene TRBV6-5 combines with J gene TRBJ2-7; 8 bases align to TRBD1. Unmatched junction bases numbered 11, after V lost 6 bases and J lost 7 bases. The CDR3 spans 14 residues. The V gene's germline CDR1 is MNHEY and CDR2 SVGAGI. In nucleotides, the CDR3 is TGTGCCAGCAGCTCCCTCCAGGGGGCGCGAGAGCAGTACGTC. Its translation is CASSSLQGAREQYV.

The J gene is TRBJ1-1, the V gene TRBV29-1; D unresolved. This CDR3 spans 15 amino acids. Per germline, CDR1 SQVTM and CDR2 ANQGSEA. The ends were cut back, 4 bases at V and 1 base at J, with 16 bases in the middle. The CDR3 bases are TGCAGCGTTGGGGAGTGGGGTGGGGAGAACACTGAAGCTTTCTTT. Translation gives CSVGEWGGENTEAFF.

This clonotype appeared once. The chain carries TRBV9 and TRBJ2-5; possibly TRBD1 for D (6 bases). The CDR3 totals 14 residues. The ends were cut back, 0 bases at V and 5 bases at J, with 11 bases in the middle. The germline gives CDR1 SGDLS, CDR2 YYNGEE. CDR3 region: CASSVGGGFETQYF. The CDR3, as DNA: TGTGCCAGCAGCGTAGGAGGGGGATTTGAGACCCAGTACTTC.